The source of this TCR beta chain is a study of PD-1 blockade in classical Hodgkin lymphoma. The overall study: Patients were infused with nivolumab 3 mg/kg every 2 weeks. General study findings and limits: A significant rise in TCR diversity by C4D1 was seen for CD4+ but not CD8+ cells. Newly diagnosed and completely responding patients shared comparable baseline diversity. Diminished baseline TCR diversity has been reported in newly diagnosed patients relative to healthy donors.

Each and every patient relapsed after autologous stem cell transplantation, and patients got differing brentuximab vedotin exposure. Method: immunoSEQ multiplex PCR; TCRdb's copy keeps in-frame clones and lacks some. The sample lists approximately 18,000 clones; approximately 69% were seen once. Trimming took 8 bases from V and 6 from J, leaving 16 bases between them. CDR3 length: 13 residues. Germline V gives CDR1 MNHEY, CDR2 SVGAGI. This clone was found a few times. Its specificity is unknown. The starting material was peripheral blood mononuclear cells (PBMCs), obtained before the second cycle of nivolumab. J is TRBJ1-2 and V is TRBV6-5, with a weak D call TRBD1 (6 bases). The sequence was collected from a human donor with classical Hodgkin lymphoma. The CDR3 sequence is CASYGQLLDGYTF. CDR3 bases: TGTGCCAGCTACGGACAGCTATTGGATGGCTACACCTTC.